The 27 T cell receptor beta chains in this list originate from one sample, sequenced in a study of blood T cell repertoires in COVID-19. Some clones are missing from TCRdb's copy, which holds only in-frame ones; the method was immunoSEQ multiplex PCR. The table records under 75,000 clones, about 70% of them present only once. Specimen: peripheral blood. These receptors came from an elderly woman with acute or convalescent COVID-19.

The chain uses TRBV18 and TRBJ2-7, with 8 bases lining up with TRBD1. CDR1 is KGHSH, CDR2 LQKENI, per germline. The CDR3 is made up of 14 amino acids. The V segment lost 5 bases and the J segment 4 bases; nucleotides outside the gene matches: 7. CDR3 residues: CASSKGQDYYEQYF. CDR3 DNA: TGTGCCAGCTCAAAGGGACAGGATTATTACGAGCAGTACTTC.

This rearrangement joins TRBV2 to TRBJ2-3, with D perhaps matching TRBD2 (9 bases). CDR1 and CDR2 (germline): SNHLY, FYNNEI. V lost 8 bases and J lost 3, with 15 bases in between. This CDR3 comprises 14 residues. The CDR3 nucleotides read TGTGCCAGCGCTAGCGGGACAGGTACAGATACGCAGTATTTT. Translated, it gives CASASGTGTDTQYF.

There are a few counts of this clone. The J gene is TRBJ2-1, the V gene TRBV5-1; TRBD2 might be the D (6 bases). There are 16 residues in the CDR3. Germline V lookup: CDR1 SGHRS, CDR2 YFSETQ. V lost 4 bases to trimming and J lost 2 bases, with 16 bases between them. CDR3 amino acids: CASSRGDSSAYNEQFF. CDR3 nucleotides: TGCGCCAGCAGCCGCGGGGACTCGTCCGCCTACAATGAGCAGTTCTTC.

J is TRBJ1-2 and V is TRBV7-9, with a tentative D call TRBD1 (5 bases). V shed 5 bases and J shed 4 bases, with 20 bases lying between them. There are 16 residues in the CDR3. Germline CDR1 SEHNR, CDR2 FQNEAQ (reference sequence). The CDR3, as DNA: TGTGCCAGCAGCGCCCTCGGGGGGACTTCTTCCTATGGCTACACCTTC. Its protein product is CASSALGGTSSYGYTF.

The chain uses TRBV7-8 and TRBJ1-5, with D possibly TRBD1 on 5 matching bases. V shed 5 bases and J shed 2 bases, with 19 bases lying between them. This CDR3 is built from 17 residues. Germline CDR1 SGHVS, CDR2 FQNEAQ. The CDR3 DNA reads as TGTGCCAGCAGCCTACGACAGAGCCGGGTTGGCAATCAGCCCCAGCATTTT. Translation gives CASSLRQSRVGNQPQHF.

The chain has TRBV29-1 and TRBJ2-1; perhaps TRBD2 as D (5 bases). Trimming removed 4 bases from V and 7 bases from J, with 14 bases in between. Per germline, CDR1 SQVTM and CDR2 ANQGSEA. This CDR3 is built from 13 residues. CDR3 in DNA: TGCAGCGTTGTACGTCCCCCGGGGAATGAGCAGTTCTTC. This codes for CSVVRPPGNEQFF.

This clone was observed a few times. This sequence joins TRBV5-1 and TRBJ1-1; 7 bases map to TRBD1. Losses at the gene ends were 4 bases for V and 5 bases for J; bases not matched to a gene: 11. Germline lookup yields CDR1 SGHRS and CDR2 YFSETQ. This CDR3 has 15 amino acids. The CDR3 DNA sequence: TGCGCCAGCAGCGCCCAGGGACAGTTTGGTACTGAAGCTTTCTTT. Translating it yields CASSAQGQFGTEAFF.

This clone was seen once. The rearrangement links TRBV29-1 to TRBJ1-2, with unresolved D. Trimming pared 3 bases from V and 6 bases from J, leaving 17 bases between. The CDR3 runs to 14 residues. Germline V gene data show CDR1 as SQVTM and CDR2 as ANQGSEA. CDR3 protein: CSVDPLVNPDGYTF. CDR3 bases: TGCAGCGTTGACCCCCTGGTAAACCCGGATGGCTACACCTTC.

This clone was seen a handful of times. This chain connects TRBV12-5 to TRBJ2-2; 8 bases fit TRBD2. V lost 4 bases, J lost 1 base, and 11 bases stayed unmatched. This CDR3 comprises 18 residues. Germline CDR1 LGHNT, CDR2 FRNRAP. This chain's CDR3 is CASGSGGDTQGNTGELFF. The DNA for the CDR3 is TGTGCTAGTGGTTCGGGGGGGGATACCCAGGGGAACACCGGGGAGCTGTTTTTT.

This clone has a single count. The chain combines TRBV27 with TRBJ2-1, with TRBD1 matching over 7 bases. The ends lost 3 bases at V and 2 bases at J; junction bases unmatched: 4. This CDR3 has 15 residues. Germline CDR1 MNHEY, CDR2 SMNVEV (reference sequence). As DNA, the CDR3 is TGTGCCAGCAGTTTCCGGGACAGCCCCTACAATGAGCAGTTCTTC. Its translation is CASSFRDSPYNEQFF.

The genes are TRBV3-1 (or the pseudogene TRBV3-2) and TRBJ1-3; 11 bases align to TRBD1. Germline CDR1 reads LGHDT; CDR2 reads YNNKEL (reference sequence). This CDR3 comprises 16 residues. The V segment lost 4 bases and the J segment 0 bases; nucleotides outside the gene matches: 2. CDR3 sequence reads: CASSPGQGDSGNTIYF. The CDR3 DNA reads TGTGCCAGCAGCCCGGGACAGGGGGACTCTGGAAACACCATATATTTT.

The chain joins TRBV2 to TRBJ1-1, with 7 nucleotides matching TRBD1. CDR3 length: 15 amino acids. Germline-derived CDR1 and CDR2 are SNHLY and FYNNEI. V dropped 6 bases and J dropped 6; count of bases not matched to a gene: 13. CDR3 protein: CASSRHRDRLSEAFF. The CDR3, as DNA: TGTGCCAGCAGCAGACACCGGGACAGACTCTCTGAAGCTTTCTTT. Based on the CDR3 plus reference TRBV2 and TRBJ1-1, the full variable domain is EPEVTQTPSHQVTQMGQEVILRCVPISNHLYFYWYRQILGQKVEFLVSFYNNEISEKSEIFDDQFSVERPDGSNFTLKIRSTKLEDSAMYFCASSRHRDRLSEAFFGQGTRLTVV.

The chain has TRBV18 and TRBJ1-1, with D possibly TRBD1 on 5 matching bases. CDR3 length equals 12 residues. CDR1 is KGHSH and CDR2 is LQKENI in the germline V gene. Deletions cut 8 bases from V and 1 base from J, with 8 bases between. The CDR3 here is CASKTANTEAFF. The CDR3 DNA follows: TGTGCCAGCAAGACAGCGAACACTGAAGCTTTCTTT.

The chain recombines TRBV28 with TRBJ1-5, with D possibly matching TRBD1 (5 bases). The V end was cut by 3 bases, the J end by 2 bases, with 14 bases between. This CDR3 region has 16 residues. Germline V gene sequence: CDR1 MDHEN, CDR2 SYDVKM. The CDR3 protein is CASSFAGGWRNQPQHF. CDR3 DNA sequence: TGTGCCAGCAGTTTCGCCGGGGGTTGGCGCAATCAGCCCCAGCATTTT.

V and J are TRBV6-5 and TRBJ1-2; TRBD1 matches 8 bases. There are 13 residues in the CDR3. Losses at the gene ends were 6 bases for V and 6 bases for J; bases not matched to a gene: 6. Per the germline V gene, CDR1 is MNHEY and CDR2 is SVGAGI. The CDR3 DNA is TGTGCCAGCAGGCGGGAGACAGGGGATGGCTACACCTTC. This encodes CASRRETGDGYTF.

This clone was counted between two and nine times. The V call is TRBV10-3, the J call TRBJ1-1; a possible D gene is TRBD1 (6 bases). The length of the CDR3 is 13 residues. The V end was cut by 6 bases, the J end by 1 base, with 9 bases between. Germline lookup yields CDR1 ENHRY and CDR2 SYGVKD. CDR3 in DNA: TGTGCCATCAGGCTACAGGGGAACACTGAAGCTTTCTTT. It is translated as CAIRLQGNTEAFF.

V gene TRBV28 combines with J gene TRBJ1-4, with TRBD1 matching over 8 bases. The CDR3 has 13 residues. Looked up from germline, CDR1 is MDHEN and CDR2 is SYDVKM. V lost 6 bases, J lost 7 bases, and 4 bases stayed unmatched. CDR3 region: CASRPGGGEKLFF. CDR3 bases: TGTGCCAGCAGACCAGGGGGCGGTGAAAAACTGTTTTTT. Based on the CDR3 plus reference TRBV28 and TRBJ1-4, the full variable domain is DVKVTQSSRYLVKRTGEKVFLECVQDMDHENMFWYRQDPGLGLRLIYFSYDVKMKEKGDIPEGYSVSREKKERFSLILESASTNQTSMYLCASRPGGGEKLFFGSGTQLSVL.

This clone was observed a few times. The chain links TRBV2 to TRBJ1-5; D remains ambiguous. V dropped 6 bases and J dropped 9 bases, with 18 bases sitting between them. Germline assignment: CDR1 SNHLY and CDR2 FYNNEI. There are 14 residues in the CDR3. The CDR3 is CASRDRTAASPQHF. In DNA form, the CDR3 reads TGTGCCAGCAGGGACCGGACTGCCGCTTCGCCCCAGCATTTT.

This chain joins TRBV28 and TRBJ2-1, with 12 nucleotides matching TRBD2. CDR3 length: 15 residues. Germline loops: CDR1 MDHEN, CDR2 SYDVKM. Trimming removed 4 bases from V and 9 bases from J; junction bases left unmatched: 7. The CDR3 loop reads CASSSRTSGIGEQFF. In DNA, the CDR3 is TGTGCCAGCAGTTCAAGGACTAGCGGGATTGGTGAGCAGTTCTTC.

The chain carries TRBV28 and TRBJ2-5, with D perhaps matching TRBD2 (5 bases). V was pared by 3 bases and J by 4 bases, with 9 bases between. There are 13 residues in the CDR3. Germline CDR1 MDHEN, CDR2 SYDVKM. This chain's CDR3 is CASSFRSGETQYF. The CDR3 DNA reads as TGTGCCAGCAGTTTTAGAAGCGGAGAGACCCAGTACTTC.

This clone was seen only a few times. The chain links TRBV28 to TRBJ1-1; tentative D call: TRBD1 (5 bases). The CDR3 runs 15 residues. The germline gives CDR1 MDHEN, CDR2 SYDVKM. V was pared by 5 bases and J by 6 bases, with 19 bases between. The DNA for the CDR3 is TGTGCCAGCAGTCCCTCGGGGAGGGGACGTCCTGAAGCTTTCTTT. Translated, it gives CASSPSGRGRPEAFF.

This sequence joins TRBV4-3 and TRBJ2-1, with 10 bases that match TRBD2. CDR1 is LGHNA, CDR2 YSLEER, per germline. The CDR3 sequence is 15 residues long. Trimming removed 1 base from V and 10 bases from J; junction bases left unmatched: 7. CDR3 residues: CASSQGLAGVFEQFF. CDR3 in DNA: TGCGCCAGCAGCCAAGGGCTAGCGGGAGTCTTCGAGCAGTTCTTC.

The rearrangement links TRBV11-2 to TRBJ2-7; D might be TRBD2 (5 bases). V was shortened by 5 bases and J by 0 bases, with 14 bases between the two germline ends. This CDR3 spans 15 amino acids. CDR1 and CDR2 from the germline V gene are SGHAT and FQNNGV. The CDR3 bases are TGTGCCAGCAGCCCCGAGGGCGGTAGCTCCTACGAGCAGTACTTC. This translates into CASSPEGGSSYEQYF.

The rearrangement uses TRBV7-2 and TRBJ1-1; no clear D gene. Looked up from germline, CDR1 is SGHTA and CDR2 is FQGNSA. This CDR3 has 14 residues. V was trimmed by 1 base and J by 2 bases, leaving 8 bases between them. The DNA for the CDR3 is TGTGCCAGCAGCTTAGGTCAGGTTAACACTGAAGCTTTCTTT. Encoded protein: CASSLGQVNTEAFF.

The chain links TRBV18 to TRBJ1-1; 7 nucleotides align to TRBD1. CDR1 and CDR2 (germline): KGHSH, LQKENI. CDR3 length: 13 residues. The V and J ends lost 7 bases and 0 bases, in that order; junction bases with no gene match: 2. The CDR3: CASLQGLNTEAFF. CDR3 DNA sequence: TGTGCCAGCTTACAGGGGCTGAACACTGAAGCTTTCTTT. Looking up the rest from reference TRBV18 and TRBJ1-1 gives the full variable domain: NAGVMQNPRHLVRRRGQEARLRCSPMKGHSHVYWYRQLPEEGLKFMVYLQKENIIDESGMPKERFSAEFPKEGPSILRIQQVVRGDSAAYFCASLQGLNTEAFFGQGTRLTVV.

This chain links TRBV19 with TRBJ1-3; D is undetermined. CDR1 and CDR2 (germline): LNHDA, SQIVND (reference sequence). Trimming left V 0 bases short and J 0 bases short, with 9 bases between. CDR3 length: 16 residues. In DNA form, the CDR3 reads TGTGCCAGTAGTATAGATCGGAGATTCTCTGGAAACACCATATATTTT. As protein: CASSIDRRFSGNTIYF.

The rearrangement links TRBV5-1 to TRBJ1-1; TRBD1 is a possible D gene (5 bases). Trimming shortened V by 3 bases and J by 9 bases, and 18 bases separated the two germline ends. The CDR3 runs 14 residues. CDR1 is SGHRS, CDR2 YFSETQ, per germline. The CDR3 DNA follows: TGCGCCAGCAGCTCCGGTGCGGGTCGGGGGAAAGCTTTCTTT. Its translation is CASSSGAGRGKAFF.